This T cell receptor (beta chain) emerged from a study of T cells in Graves' hyperthyroidism and ophthalmopathy. Findings and caveats of the study: Ophthalmopathy was separated from stable hyperthyroidism by a 13 V-J model.

Remarks on this clonotype: Its target is unknown.

From germline, CDR1 is MNHEY and CDR2 SVGEGT. This CDR3 region has 16 residues. Trimming stripped 0 bases from V and 4 bases from J, with 12 bases between. Newly diagnosed hyperthyroidism patients aged 18 to 65 years had disease lasting under 2 months. Regions amplified from RNA transcripts were the TCR beta CDR3 regions. First-round RT-PCR with HTBI primers amplified the TCR CDR3 region. TCRdb itself ran the multiplex PCR reads through MiXCR, one entry per CDR3 protein. Of hundreds of thousands of distinct CDR3 sequences in the sample, about 17% are singletons; the top ten hold around 17%. The rearrangement uses TRBV6-2 or TRBV6-3 and TRBJ2-2; TRBD1 is a possible D gene (6 bases). Sequenced: blood. The receptor's source is a woman between 50 and 59 years old with Graves' hyperthyroidism that later progressed to Graves' ophthalmopathy. This chain's CDR3 is CASSYSLGQPTGELFF. The CDR3 DNA reads as TGTGCCAGCAGTTACTCCTTGGGACAACCCACCGGGGAGCTGTTTTTT.